One T cell receptor beta chain is described in this entry. Seattle patients were enrolled while actively infected and followed longitudinally. The data are from a study of blood T cell repertoires in COVID-19. Study-wide background: Whether acute or convalescent, the COVID-19 samples came from the United States, Italy and Spain. From T cells, B-cell-depleted T cells, or PBMCs came the material, which was cDNA or gDNA.

Methods used by the authors: Estimates of nucleated cell counts were drawn from the amplification of reference gene primers. Using immunoSEQ multiplex PCR, the repertoire was profiled, and TCRdb retains in-frame clones only, with some absent. V, J and clone size are those of that table, while D and trimming were read from the DNA. The repertoire has approximately 170,000 clones, 80% to 85% of them found once; the top ten carry over 6%. Sample: peripheral blood. This TCR came from a woman aged 65 to 85 with COVID-19, enrolled during active disease.

The CDR3 reads CASSPQNLDRGYGYTF. The CDR3 DNA follows: TGTGCCAGTAGCCCACAAAACTTAGACAGGGGGTATGGCTACACCTTC. The V and J genes are TRBV19 and TRBJ1-2, with TRBD1 matching over 9 bases. The V gene's germline CDR1 is LNHDA and CDR2 SQIVND (reference sequence). V was pared by 6 bases and J by 5 bases, with 13 bases of the junction left unmatched. CDR3 size: 16 residues.